One sample yielded the 7 T cell receptor beta chains listed below, sequenced in a study of response to subunit inactivated influenza vaccine. Using its own MiXCR run on the RT-PCR reads, TCRdb lists one record per CDR3 protein. The sample records fewer than 750,000 distinct CDR3 sequences, about 14% being singletons. This sample comprised PBMCs from blood, obtained 11 to 12 days after vaccination. The source is a man aged 50-60 years who received an inactivated influenza vaccine.

The chain joins TRBV11-2 to TRBJ1-1; the D gene is possibly TRBD1 (5 bases). Germline V lookup: CDR1 SGHAT, CDR2 FQNNGV. The CDR3 has 16 residues. V gave up 1 base and J gave up 0 bases, with 12 bases separating them. CDR3 residues: CASSLVGAGMNTEAFF. For the CDR3, the DNA is TGTGCCAGCAGCTTAGTTGGGGCAGGGATGAACACTGAAGCTTTCTTT.

In its sample, this clonotype was seen a few times. The chain has TRBV6-2 or TRBV6-3 and TRBJ2-3, with D perhaps matching TRBD2 (5 bases). The CDR3 has 13 amino acids. CDR1 and CDR2 from the germline V gene are MNHEY and SVGEGT. V shed 7 bases and J shed 5 bases, with 13 bases lying between them. DNA of the CDR3: TGTGCCAGCATCAAGAGGGTCGAAGATACGCAGTATTTT. Translating gives CASIKRVEDTQYF.

This chain uses TRBV29-1 with TRBJ2-1; TRBD2 aligns across 11 bases. There are 15 residues in the CDR3. Trimming took 5 bases from V and 7 from J; bases not matched to a gene: 10. In germline, CDR1 is SQVTM, CDR2 ANQGSEA. For the CDR3, the DNA is TGCAGCGTTTCCCGACTAGCGGGAACTCTGAATGAGCAGTTCTTC. Translating it yields CSVSRLAGTLNEQFF.

The J gene is TRBJ2-1, the V gene TRBV30; possibly TRBD2 for D (5 bases). Germline CDR1 GTSNPN, CDR2 SVGIG (reference sequence). The CDR3 consists of 14 residues. V lost 2 bases and J 2 bases, leaving 10 bases between the germline ends. The CDR3 DNA reads TGTGCCTGGAGTCCGGGGTTGACCTACAATGAGCAGTTCTTC. This codes for CAWSPGLTYNEQFF.

The chain uses TRBV12-5 and TRBJ2-1, with D hard to call. The CDR3 totals 12 residues. The germline V gene encodes CDR1 LGHNT and CDR2 FRNRAP. V lost 6 bases, J lost 10 bases, and 13 bases lay in between. CDR3 DNA sequence: TGTGCTAGTGGCCCCTACCCTGGGGAGCAGTTCTTC. Translation gives CASGPYPGEQFF. Full variable domain (remainder filled in from reference TRBV12-5 and TRBJ2-1): DARVTQTPRHKVTEMGQEVTMRCQPILGHNTVFWYRQTMMQGLELLAYFRNRAPLDDSGMPKDRFSAEMPDATLATLKIQPSEPRDSAVYFCASGPYPGEQFFGPGTRLTVL.

This CDR3 reads CASRLDFGTQYF. In DNA form, the CDR3 reads TGTGCCAGCAGACTAGATTTCGGGACCCAGTACTTC. The chain uses TRBV7-8 and TRBJ2-5, with D possibly TRBD2 on 5 matching bases. Between the trimmed V and J ends, which lost 6 bases and 7 bases, there was a span of 12 bases. Looked up from germline, CDR1 is SGHVS and CDR2 is FQNEAQ. There are 12 residues in the CDR3.

A few counts support this clonotype. The chain combines TRBV27 with TRBJ1-2; 11 nucleotides line up with TRBD1. Trimming took 6 bases from V and 6 from J; bases not matched to a gene: 6. Germline lookup yields CDR1 MNHEY and CDR2 SMNVEV (reference sequence). The CDR3 is 14 amino acids. The CDR3: CASSLDRGLNGYTF. DNA of the CDR3: TGTGCCAGCAGCCTGGACAGGGGGCTTAATGGCTACACCTTC.